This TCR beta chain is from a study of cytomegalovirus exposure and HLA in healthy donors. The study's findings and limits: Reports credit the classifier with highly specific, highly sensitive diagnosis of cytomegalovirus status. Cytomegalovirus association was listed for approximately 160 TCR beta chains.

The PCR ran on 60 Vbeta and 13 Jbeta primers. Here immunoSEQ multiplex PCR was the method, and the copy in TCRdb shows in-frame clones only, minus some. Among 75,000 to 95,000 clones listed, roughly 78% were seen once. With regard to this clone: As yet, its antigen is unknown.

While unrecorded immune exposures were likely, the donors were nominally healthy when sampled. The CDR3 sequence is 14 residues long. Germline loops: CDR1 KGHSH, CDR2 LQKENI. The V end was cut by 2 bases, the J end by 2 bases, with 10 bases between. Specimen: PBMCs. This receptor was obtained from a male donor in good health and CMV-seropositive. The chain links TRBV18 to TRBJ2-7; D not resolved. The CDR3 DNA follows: TGTGCCAGCTCACCAGGTAGGAGTGCCTACGAGCAGTACTTC. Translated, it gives CASSPGRSAYEQYF. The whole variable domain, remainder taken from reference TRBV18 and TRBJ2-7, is NAGVMQNPRHLVRRRGQEARLRCSPMKGHSHVYWYRQLPEEGLKFMVYLQKENIIDESGMPKERFSAEFPKEGPSILRIQQVVRGDSAAYFCASSPGRSAYEQYFGPGTRLTVT.